One sample yielded the 26 T cell receptor beta chains listed below, sequenced in a study of blood T cell repertoires in COVID-19. This table comes from immunoSEQ multiplex PCR, and its TCRdb copy is limited to in-frame clones, with some not included. Here the sample spans over 200,000 clones, about 90% being singletons. The material sequenced was peripheral blood. The origin of the receptors is a man aged 40-55 years with active or convalescent COVID-19.

This clone was counted a few times. This chain connects TRBV2 to TRBJ2-3; 8 bases are a match to TRBD2. Per the germline V gene, CDR1 is SNHLY and CDR2 is FYNNEI. Germline trimming cut 5 bases from V and 6 bases from J; bases unmatched to any gene: 10. CDR3 size: 15 residues. CDR3 protein: CASSPWTSRADTQYF. The DNA of the CDR3 is TGTGCCAGCAGTCCCTGGACTAGCAGGGCGGATACGCAGTATTTT.

On this clone itself: One end of the junction varies from germline; a read error may be responsible. The chain recombines TRBV7-7 with TRBJ2-3; perhaps TRBD2 as D (6 bases). Looked up from germline, CDR1 is SSHAT and CDR2 is FNYEAQ (reference sequence). The CDR3 has 15 amino acids. The CDR3 region is CASSLMGGNTDTQYF. CDR3 nucleotides: TGTGCTAGCAGCTTAATGGGGGGAAACACAGATACGCAGTATTTT.

The gene calls are TRBV6-5 and TRBJ1-6; D not resolved. CDR1 is MNHEY and CDR2 is SVGAGI in the germline V gene. V lost 0 bases to trimming and J lost 13 bases, with 13 bases between them. The CDR3 length is 14 residues. The CDR3 nucleotides read TGTGCCAGCAGTTACTCGTCAGGAGGGCCGCCCCTCCACTTT. This translates into CASSYSSGGPPLHF.

This rearrangement joins TRBV7-3 to TRBJ2-5; 10 nucleotides align to TRBD2. The CDR3 sequence is 13 residues long. J was trimmed by 6 bases and V by 5 bases; bases with no gene match: 3. Germline CDR1 and CDR2: SGHTA and FQGTGA. The CDR3 loop is CASSRTSGQTQYF. For the CDR3, the DNA is TGTGCCAGCAGCCGGACTAGCGGCCAGACCCAGTACTTC.

The V and J genes are TRBV28 and TRBJ2-1; perhaps TRBD2 as D (6 bases). Germline loops: CDR1 MDHEN, CDR2 SYDVKM. V lost 2 bases and J 8 bases, leaving 10 bases between the germline ends. The CDR3 covers 13 residues. CDR3 region: CASSLGGIYEQFF. The CDR3 DNA reads as TGTGCCAGCAGTTTAGGAGGGATCTATGAGCAGTTCTTC.

This clone was counted only a few times. The chain employs TRBV12-3 or TRBV12-4 and TRBJ1-4; 7 positions match TRBD1. The CDR3 is made up of 13 amino acids. Trimming removed 2 bases from V and 8 bases from J; junction bases left unmatched: 2. CDR3 sequence (DNA): TGTGCCAGCAGTTTACACAGGGGCGAAAAACTGTTTTTT. This codes for CASSLHRGEKLFF.

The rearrangement uses TRBV28 and TRBJ2-7, with D tentatively TRBD1 (6 bases). The CDR3 sequence is 17 residues long. The V end was cut by 5 bases, the J end by 0 bases, with 20 bases between. Germline V lookup: CDR1 MDHEN, CDR2 SYDVKM. The CDR3 sequence is CASSVTHFTGRSYEQYF. CDR3 DNA sequence: TGTGCCAGCAGTGTAACCCACTTTACAGGGCGCTCCTACGAGCAGTACTTC.

The chain recombines TRBV19 with TRBJ1-5, with 7 bases aligning to TRBD1. The CDR3 covers 16 residues. The junction had 7 bases not matched to a gene; V was cut back by 5 bases and J by 0 bases. The germline V gene encodes CDR1 LNHDA and CDR2 SQIVND (reference sequence). CDR3 DNA sequence: TGTGCCAGTAGTTCACGGGACAGCCCTAGCAATCAGCCCCAGCATTTT. Translating it yields CASSSRDSPSNQPQHF.

V usage is TRBV27 and J usage is TRBJ2-3; 8 bases align to TRBD2. Germline V CDR1 and CDR2: MNHEY, SMNVEV (reference sequence). V was pared by 7 bases and J by 2 bases, with 5 bases of the junction left unmatched. The CDR3 totals 14 residues. This chain's CDR3 is CASTLAGHTDTQYF. In DNA, the CDR3 is TGTGCCAGCACCTTAGCGGGGCACACAGATACGCAGTATTTT.

This clone was counted once. The chain employs TRBV15 and TRBJ2-7; 9 nucleotides agree with TRBD1. Trimming cost V 0 bases and J 2 bases; bases outside gene matches: 2. This CDR3 spans 15 amino acids. The germline gives CDR1 LNHNV, CDR2 YYDKDF (reference sequence). CDR3 sequence reads: CATSREGTGPYEQYF. The CDR3 coding sequence is TGTGCCACCAGCAGAGAAGGGACAGGGCCCTACGAGCAGTACTTC.

This clone was counted a single time. The CDR3 spells CASSLHRGYEQYF. In DNA form, the CDR3 reads TGTGCCAGCAGCTTACACAGGGGCTACGAGCAGTACTTC. The chain recombines TRBV11-2 with TRBJ2-7, with 7 bases that match TRBD1. Per germline, CDR1 SGHAT and CDR2 FQNNGV. The CDR3 totals 13 residues. J was trimmed by 3 bases and V by 2 bases; bases with no gene match: 1.

The V gene is TRBV27, the J gene TRBJ2-1, with 7 nucleotides matching TRBD2. The CDR3 sequence is 15 residues long. In germline, CDR1 is MNHEY, CDR2 SMNVEV (reference sequence). Trimming cost V 8 bases and J 7 bases; bases outside gene matches: 14. CDR3 sequence: CASQFDPGGWNEQFF. The CDR3 DNA reads as TGTGCCAGCCAGTTCGATCCGGGGGGATGGAATGAGCAGTTCTTC.

The J gene is TRBJ1-2, the V gene TRBV27, with 8 nucleotides matching TRBD1. CDR1 and CDR2 (germline): MNHEY, SMNVEV (reference sequence). The V gene end was trimmed by 5 bases and the J gene end by 10 bases; junction bases not matched to a gene: 9. The CDR3 covers 13 residues. CDR3 protein: CASSLGQGQAYTF. In DNA form, the CDR3 reads TGTGCCAGCAGTCTAGGACAGGGTCAAGCCTACACCTTC.

V is TRBV28 and J is TRBJ2-7; TRBD1 matches at 9 bases. CDR1 is MDHEN and CDR2 is SYDVKM in the germline V gene. The V and J ends lost 3 bases and 3 bases, in that order; junction bases with no gene match: 6. This CDR3 comprises 15 residues. CDR3 loop: CASSFWDRAHYEQYF. CDR3 bases: TGTGCCAGCAGTTTCTGGGACAGGGCACACTACGAGCAGTACTTC.

This chain links TRBV4-1 with TRBJ1-4; TRBD1 is a possible D gene (6 bases). The CDR3 extends over 18 amino acids. Germline assignment: CDR1 MGHRA and CDR2 YSYEKL. V was clipped by 6 bases and J by 3 bases, with 23 bases between them. The CDR3 here is CASSLLRGSAGSNEKLFF. In DNA, the CDR3 is TGCGCCAGCAGTCTGCTCAGGGGATCAGCCGGATCTAATGAAAAACTGTTTTTT.

The chain has TRBV9 and TRBJ1-5, with D maybe TRBD1 (6 bases). V was clipped by 0 bases and J by 3 bases, with 10 bases between them. CDR3 size: 15 residues. Per germline, CDR1 SGDLS and CDR2 YYNGEE. The CDR3 here is CASSVGGGINQPQHF. CDR3 bases: TGTGCCAGCAGCGTAGGAGGGGGAATCAATCAGCCCCAGCATTTT.

V is TRBV14 and J is TRBJ1-1; 7 bases match TRBD1. The CDR3 runs 15 residues. With V trimmed by 4 bases and J by 3 bases, 8 bases remained unmatched. Per germline, CDR1 SGHDN and CDR2 FVKESK. The chain's CDR3 is CASSPFTGVHTEAFF. CDR3 nucleotides: TGTGCCAGCAGCCCCTTTACAGGGGTTCACACTGAAGCTTTCTTT. The variable domain in full, with the rest retrieved from reference TRBV14 and TRBJ1-1, is EAGVTQFPSHSVIEKGQTVTLRCDPISGHDNLYWYRRVMGKEIKFLLHFVKESKQDESGMPNNRFLAERTGGTYSTLKVQPAELEDSGVYFCASSPFTGVHTEAFFGQGTRLTVV.

The V gene is TRBV28, the J gene TRBJ2-7; unclear D gene. Germline lookup yields CDR1 MDHEN and CDR2 SYDVKM. With 0 bases removed from V and 6 bases from J, the gap between germline ends came to 6 bases. The CDR3 consists of 12 residues. Written as DNA, the CDR3 is TGTGCCAGCAGTTTATGGAGTTCCGAGCAGTACTTC. This encodes CASSLWSSEQYF.

CDR3 loop: CASRKTGGLGTNYGYTF. As DNA, the CDR3 is TGTGCCAGCCGAAAGACAGGGGGGCTTGGGACTAACTATGGCTACACCTTC. The chain combines TRBV2 with TRBJ1-2, with 9 bases lining up with TRBD1. Germline trimming cut 8 bases from V and 0 bases from J; bases unmatched to any gene: 13. The germline gives CDR1 SNHLY, CDR2 FYNNEI. The CDR3 consists of 17 residues.

The chain carries TRBV7-6 and TRBJ1-6; D may be TRBD1 (5 bases). V gave up 5 bases and J gave up 6 bases, with 14 bases separating them. Germline-derived CDR1 and CDR2 are SGHVS and FNYEAQ. The CDR3 spans 15 residues. The CDR3: CASSPGFLPNSPLHF. CDR3 in DNA: TGTGCCAGCAGCCCAGGGTTTCTCCCTAATTCACCCCTCCACTTT.

This sequence joins TRBV5-1 and TRBJ2-7; no definite D call. The CDR3 runs to 13 residues. Trimming left V 3 bases short and J 7 bases short, with 14 bases between. The germline V gene encodes CDR1 SGHRS and CDR2 YFSETQ. The CDR3 sequence: CASSSEPAREQYF. In DNA, the CDR3 is TGCGCCAGCAGCTCAGAACCGGCCAGGGAGCAGTACTTC.

The chain combines TRBV7-9 with TRBJ1-2; TRBD1 agrees at 7 bases. J lost 5 bases, V lost 0 bases, and 15 bases had no gene match. The V gene's germline CDR1 is SEHNR and CDR2 FQNEAQ (reference sequence). The CDR3 has 18 amino acids. In DNA, the CDR3 is TGTGCCAGCAGCTTAGCCGTATGGGACAGCCAGCTCTGGTATGGCTACACCTTC. As protein: CASSLAVWDSQLWYGYTF.

The chain joins TRBV5-4 to TRBJ2-7; tentative D call: TRBD2 (6 bases). The CDR3 totals 16 residues. Trimming pared 4 bases from V and 3 bases from J, leaving 20 bases between. Germline V CDR1 and CDR2: SGHNT, YYREEE (reference sequence). The CDR3 region has the DNA TGTGCCAGCAGCCCCTTGGGGGGAGGAGATCTCTACGAGCAGTACTTC. Translation gives CASSPLGGGDLYEQYF.

The rearrangement joins TRBV4-2 to TRBJ1-1, with 12 bases matching TRBD1. Unmatched junction bases numbered 2, after V lost 2 bases and J lost 1 base. The length of the CDR3 is 16 residues. Germline-derived CDR1 and CDR2 are LGHNA and YNFKEQ. In DNA, the CDR3 is TGTGCCAGCAGCCAAAGGGACAGGGGGCCGAACACTGAAGCTTTCTTT. Amino acid sequence: CASSQRDRGPNTEAFF.

A remark on this clone: One end of the junction fails to match germline, which may point to a read error. The chain combines TRBV27 with TRBJ2-1, with TRBD1 matching 9 bases. This CDR3 contains 12 residues. Germline V gene sequence: CDR1 MNHEY, CDR2 SMNVEV (reference sequence). This CDR3 is CASSFSTGGTVF. The CDR3 nucleotides read TGTGCCAGCAGTTTTTCGACAGGGGGGACCGTCTTC.

The chain combines TRBV5-1 with TRBJ1-1, with 9 bases that match TRBD1. After removal of 3 bases from V and 4 bases from J, the junction contained 4 bases not matched to a gene. Looked up from germline, CDR1 is SGHRS and CDR2 is YFSETQ. This CDR3 has 14 amino acids. CDR3 in DNA: TGCGCCAGCAGCTACGGACAGGGGAGCACTGAAGCTTTCTTT. Its protein product is CASSYGQGSTEAFF.